This T cell receptor beta chain was profiled in a study of regulatory T cells in long-lasting Graves disease. Turning to the study itself: Treatment with antithyroid drugs for over 5 years, together with positive TSH receptor antibodies, meant persistent Graves' disease.

Both iRepertoire HTBI primers and Arm-PCR of CDR3 regions were used to build the TCR beta libraries. Via MiXCR, TCRdb re-called the multiplex PCR reads, giving one row per CDR3 protein. Of approximately 400,000 distinct CDR3 sequences in the sample, 20% to 25% were seen once. This clonotype has ten or more counts. Specified time point: persistent/refractory GD, antithyroid drugs over 5 years with positive TRAb. Researchers made the TCR library from RNA that was extracted from PBMCs. CDR1 and CDR2 from the germline V gene are KGHDR and SFDVKD. V trimming: 4 bases; J trimming: 1 base; junction bases outside the gene matches: 4. This CDR3 has 15 amino acids.

The chain has TRBV24-1 and TRBJ2-5; TRBD1 matches 8 bases. Specimen: peripheral blood mononuclear cells (PBMCs), collected when the disease was refractory, from a patient treated with antithyroid drugs. The source is a middle-aged woman with Graves disease. CDR3 region: CATSERDRFQETQYF. The CDR3 nucleotides read TGTGCCACCAGTGAACGGGACAGGTTCCAAGAGACCCAGTACTTC.